This TCR beta chain was sequenced in a study of cytomegalovirus exposure and HLA in healthy donors. Study context: The study placed over 65% of its approximately 380 genotyped donors in the Caucasian-associated ancestry cluster. Whole-study findings and limits: When a later analysis compared HLA-associated TCR beta chains with equally common others, the HLA-associated chains turned out to be more clonally expanded and to have lower generation probabilities. A later analysis reportedly found that, within productive TCRs, an Asian-associated ancestry cluster had fewer N-insertions than the mean observed across the approximately 690 donors.

On this clone: Its target is not known.

The CDR3 is 17 amino acids. In germline, CDR1 is LNHDA, CDR2 SQIVND (reference sequence). V lost 8 bases and J lost 0; bases outside the gene matches: 13. 13 Jbeta primers and 60 Vbeta primers were used for the PCR. This table comes from immunoSEQ multiplex PCR, and its TCRdb copy is limited to in-frame clones, with some not included. In the table there are roughly 130,000 clones, roughly two thirds of which are singletons. This TCR was recovered from a man younger than 45 in good health and CMV-seropositive. This chain uses TRBV19 with TRBJ1-2; TRBD1 matches at 9 bases. The sequencing sample was made of PBMCs. The CDR3 loop reads CASVRTGAPDSNYGYTF. CDR3 DNA sequence: TGTGCCAGTGTGCGGACAGGGGCTCCCGATTCTAACTATGGCTACACCTTC. Drawing the rest from reference TRBV19 and TRBJ1-2, the complete variable domain is DGGITQSPKYLFRKEGQNVTLSCEQNLNHDAMYWYRQDPGQGLRLIYYSQIVNDFQKGDIAEGYSVSREKKESFPLTVTSAQKNPTAFYLCASVRTGAPDSNYGYTFGSGTRLTVV.